The entry that follows covers one TCR beta chain sequence. This clone came up a few times. The antigen it recognizes is unknown. No per-base quality is available; no much larger clone lies one base away. A single peripheral blood draw of around 120 mL on average was collected from each donor into heparinised tubes. Naive, central memory, regulatory and stem cell-like memory CD4+ T cells were sorted on a BD FACSAria II using a panel including CD45RO, CCR7, CD25, CD127, CD95 and CD27. Purity was above 95% for every sorted population. Right away, PBMCs were isolated by Lymphoprep density gradient centrifugation and were stained directly, with no culture step. So that batch effects would be minimized, each experiment stained and sorted samples in pairs, pairing one healthy donor with one patient. The entire amount of isolated RNA was reverse transcribed using the High Capacity cDNA Reverse Transcription Kit, so the sequenced TCRB transcripts were expressed ones. Deep immunoSEQ sequencing was applied to naive, central memory and regulatory T cell samples, giving an average of around 4 million total reads per sample. Sorted cells were lysed in RLT buffer, and RNA was extracted using DNase-treated RNeasy Micro or Mini kits according to cell number. Each cell subset was processed on its own to prevent cross-contamination, while patient and healthy donor samples were processed together. The immunoSEQ multiplex PCR was used to amplify TCRB sequences from cDNA, yielding 87-bp fragments that span the CDR3 region. Amplicons were sequenced on the Illumina HiSeq platform. On the study's bioinformatics: Synthetic template baselines were used to correct PCR bias computationally, reads within Hamming distance 2 were collapsed together, and singletons that could not be merged were discarded. Reads were aligned to IMGT to assign V, D and J genes, CDR3 length, and insertions or deletions at six rearrangement sites. Within each subset, clonotype counts were normalized to the number of sorted cells before true diversity and Gini coefficients were calculated with the tcR R package. Repertoire sharing was quantified using the overlap coefficient calculated on TCRB nucleotide sequences. As a proxy for the pre-selection repertoire, out-of-frame TCRB sequences from naive cells were analyzed. The table comes from immuneACCESS by way of TCRdb, which keeps in-frame sequences with V and J called. Part of the clones is missing from these tables; in studies checked, under half for an unresolved V gene and the rest for unknown reasons. V, J and clone size reflect that table, while D and trimming were determined from the DNA. Present in this sample are under 800,000 clones, roughly a sixth of which were seen just once. Of the sample, under 0.095% falls within the top ten clones.

The junction carries 6 bases between V and J, which are trimmed by 1 base and 8 bases respectively. The CDR3 starts with the cysteine, ends with the phenylalanine, and has 11 residues. The read is trimmed to its CDR3 DNA, 33 bases read in frame from base 1. CDR1 DFQATT and CDR2 SNEGSKA are derived from the germline V gene (reference sequence). This entry comes from a study of beta chain features in type 1 diabetes (dated by TCRdb to 2016 to 2019). About the study as a whole: Mean age, gender distribution, total cell number and subset yield were not different between patients and healthy donors. Regulatory and stem cell-like memory subsets were isolated from only 8 patients and roughly eight healthy donors, whereas naive and central memory subsets came from all 30 or so donors. In the study, TCRB repertoires of sorted circulating CD4+ T cell subsets from recently diagnosed type 1 diabetes patients were compared with those of matched healthy donors. Across all samples, approximately 98,000,000 sorted cells were examined, and cell number per subset correlated strongly with RNA yield.

What the research found in general, with its limitations: Naive, central memory and regulatory TCRB repertoires appeared to be more similar among patients than among healthy donors. Shorter templates might have been favored by PCR, but patient and control samples were amplified and corrected together, so both groups would have been affected equally by any skew. At VDJ recombination sites, patients with type 1 diabetes made fewer insertions and deleted more nucleotides, a pattern implying thymic rearrangement abnormalities. Because small numbers of individuals were included in the HLA sub-analyses, any influence of HLA type on TCRB rearrangement was left unresolved. Type 1 diabetes patients showed a moderate but significant shortening of TCRB CDR3 length in all four CD4+ subsets. Because cDNA rather than genomic DNA was sequenced, highly expressing activated cells could have been over-represented, although no difference in activation and CD3 levels was found between groups.

The material sequenced was naive CD4+ T cells from blood. The label giving this sample's cell subset or site can be read as: true naive CD4+ T cells. The chain is made from TRBV20-1 and TRBJ2-1, with the D gene uncertain. The sequence was obtained from a man between 18 and 35 years old in good health. The DNA sequence follows: TGCAGTGCTAGAGGAGACCATGAGCAGTTCTTC. Its coded protein is CSARGDHEQFF.